This T cell receptor beta chain was found in a study of CD8+ T cells in alopecia areata. At the level of the study: Tofacitinib lasted 6 to 18 months, then 6 months off drug. General study points: Lesional scalp, especially alopecia totalis/universalis, showed higher clonality than normal scalp.

As to this clone: Its antigen is unknown.

Researchers gathered lesional scalp punch biopsies and peripheral blood from patients with alopecia areata. Reverse transcription of extracted RNA yielded cDNA, which provided the sequencing template. Produced via immunoSEQ multiplex PCR; TCRdb's table is partial and in-frame only. The top ten hold under 0.5% of the sample, which has 200,000 to 250,000 clones, 50% to 65% seen once. The germline CDR1 and CDR2 sequences are MGHDK and SYGVNS. CDR3 length: 15 residues. Trimming pared 6 bases from V and 5 bases from J, leaving 16 bases between. The source material was CD4+ T cells sorted from blood, sampled at week 0. This chain connects TRBV25-1 to TRBJ1-4; D gene uncertain. The receptor comes from a human donor with alopecia areata. CDR3 in amino acids: CASSSNRALNEKLFF. DNA of the CDR3: TGTGCCAGCAGCTCCAACCGGGCCCTGAATGAAAAACTGTTTTTT. Based on the CDR3 plus reference TRBV25-1 and TRBJ1-4, the full variable domain is EADIYQTPRYLVIGTGKKITLECSQTMGHDKMYWYQQDPGMELHLIHYSYGVNSTEKGDLSSESTVSRIRTEHFPLTLESARPSHTSQYLCASSSNRALNEKLFFGSGTQLSVL.